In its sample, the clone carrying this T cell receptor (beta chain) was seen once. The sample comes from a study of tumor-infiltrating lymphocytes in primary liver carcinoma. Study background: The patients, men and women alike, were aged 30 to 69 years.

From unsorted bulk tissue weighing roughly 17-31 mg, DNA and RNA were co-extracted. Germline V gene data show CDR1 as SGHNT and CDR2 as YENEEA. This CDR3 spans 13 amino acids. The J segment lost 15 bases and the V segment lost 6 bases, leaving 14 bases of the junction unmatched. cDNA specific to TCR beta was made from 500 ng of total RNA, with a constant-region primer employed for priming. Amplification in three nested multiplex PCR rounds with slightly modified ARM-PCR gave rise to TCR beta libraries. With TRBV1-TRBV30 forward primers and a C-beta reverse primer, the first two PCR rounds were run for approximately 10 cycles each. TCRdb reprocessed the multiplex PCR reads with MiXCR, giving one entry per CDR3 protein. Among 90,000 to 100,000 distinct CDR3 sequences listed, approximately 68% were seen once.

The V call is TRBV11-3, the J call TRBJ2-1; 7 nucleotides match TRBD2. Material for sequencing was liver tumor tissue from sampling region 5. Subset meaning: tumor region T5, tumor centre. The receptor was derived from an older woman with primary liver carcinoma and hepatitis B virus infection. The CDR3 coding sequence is TGTGCCAGCAGTGCCGGGGACTACAACGAGAGGTTCTTC. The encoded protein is CASSAGDYNERFF.